This entry lists 27 T cell receptor beta chains sequenced from one sample in a study of blood T cell repertoires in COVID-19. The assay was immunoSEQ multiplex PCR, and TCRdb's table has in-frame clones only and misses some. The data contain 130,000 to 150,000 clones, over 75% of them seen just once; the ten biggest clones take up around 15%. The sample comprised peripheral blood. Receptors originate from a man aged 18 to 30 with COVID-19, enrolled during active disease.

V is TRBV4-3 and J is TRBJ2-2, with a weak D call TRBD2 (5 bases). Trimming left V 0 bases short and J 4 bases short, with 12 bases between. The CDR3 has 16 residues. Germline V lookup: CDR1 LGHNA, CDR2 YSLEER. The CDR3 is CASSQERVSFTGELFF. The CDR3 nucleotides read TGCGCCAGCAGCCAAGAGAGGGTTTCGTTCACCGGGGAGCTGTTTTTT.

The V call is TRBV30, the J call TRBJ2-7; 8 nucleotides match TRBD1. CDR3 length: 12 amino acids. V shed 5 bases, J shed 2 bases, and the junction held 2 bases outside the gene matches. The germline gives CDR1 GTSNPN, CDR2 SVGIG (reference sequence). CDR3 sequence (DNA): TGTGCCTGGGACAGGGGACCCTACGAGCAGTACTTC. Translation gives CAWDRGPYEQYF.

The gene calls are TRBV7-9 and TRBJ2-7; 9 bases align to TRBD2. Germline values: CDR1 SEHNR, CDR2 FQNEAQ (reference sequence). After removal of 5 bases from V and 6 bases from J, the junction contained 8 bases not matched to a gene. The CDR3 loop spans 14 amino acids. The CDR3 nucleotides read TGTGCCAGCAGCCAACCGGGACTAGCTAGCGAGCAGTACTTC. It translates to CASSQPGLASEQYF.

On this clone itself: The limits of the CDR3 on the DNA are not certain, so only TCRdb's listed CDR3 is given. CDR3 loop: CASSPGWGQGAREREKLLF. The V and J genes are TRBV5-6 and TRBJ1-4; the table names TRBD1, a call not compared with the DNA. The germline V gene has CDR1 SGHDT and CDR2 YYEEEE. A total of 19 residues make up the CDR3, ends included.

This clone was counted once. This sample also contains other DNA sequences that code for the same CDR3. The rearrangement joins TRBV2 to TRBJ2-7, with D possibly matching TRBD2 (6 bases). The CDR3 runs 11 residues. Germline V gene data show CDR1 as SNHLY and CDR2 as FYNNEI. V was shortened by 6 bases and J by 6 bases, with 9 bases between the two germline ends. CDR3 DNA sequence: TGTGCCAGCAGCGCCGGGAGCGAGCAGTACTTC. Translated, it gives CASSAGSEQYF. The full variable domain, completed using reference TRBV2 and TRBJ2-7, is EPEVTQTPSHQVTQMGQEVILRCVPISNHLYFYWYRQILGQKVEFLVSFYNNEISEKSEIFDDQFSVERPDGSNFTLKIRSTKLEDSAMYFCASSAGSEQYFGPGTRLTVT.

The CDR3 bases are TGCGCCTCCTCTGGGATCGGAGGGTTAGAGACCCAGTACTTC. Translating it yields CASSGIGGLETQYF. V and J are TRBV10-2 and TRBJ2-5; maybe TRBD2 (6 bases). Germline V gene sequence: CDR1 WSHSY, CDR2 SAAADI. CDR3 length equals 14 residues. Trimming shortened V by 11 bases and J by 4 bases, and 20 bases separated the two germline ends.

The chain has TRBV9 and TRBJ2-1; TRBD2 matches 8 bases. Germline V gene sequence: CDR1 SGDLS, CDR2 YYNGEE. The CDR3 loop spans 18 amino acids. V lost 3 bases to trimming and J lost 2 bases; unmatched junction nucleotides: 13. CDR3 sequence reads: CASSGGRSRGRTYNEQFF. CDR3 DNA sequence: TGTGCCAGCAGCGGAGGTCGGTCTCGCGGGAGGACCTACAATGAGCAGTTCTTC. The full variable domain, its missing parts supplied by reference TRBV9 and TRBJ2-1, is DSGVTQTPKHLITATGQRVTLRCSPRSGDLSVYWYQQSLDQGLQFLIQYYNGEERAKGNILERFSAQQFPDLHSELNLSSLELGDSALYFCASSGGRSRGRTYNEQFFGPGTRLTVL.

The chain couples TRBV4-3 to TRBJ2-2; D is unresolved. Germline V lookup: CDR1 LGHNA, CDR2 YSLEER. The CDR3 is 14 amino acids. Between the trimmed V and J ends, which lost 4 bases and 3 bases, there was a span of 9 bases. In DNA form, the CDR3 reads TGCGCCAGCAGCCTAATCACAGACACCGGGGAGCTGTTTTTT. It yields the protein CASSLITDTGELFF.

The table lists this clone with a count of one. The chain joins TRBV19 to TRBJ1-5, with TRBD1 matching 8 bases. Germline CDR1 is LNHDA and CDR2 is SQIVND (reference sequence). J gave up 5 bases and V 1 base, and 4 bases lay outside the gene matches. This CDR3 contains 15 residues. The CDR3 DNA sequence: TGTGCCAGTAGTATAGGGCAGGGGGCGGATCAGCCCCAGCATTTT. Translation: CASSIGQGADQPQHF.

CDR3 loop: CASSLATVNTEAFF. For the CDR3, the DNA is TGCGCCAGCAGCTTGGCCACAGTAAACACTGAAGCTTTCTTT. The gene calls are TRBV5-1 and TRBJ1-1; no clear D. This CDR3 comprises 14 residues. V lost 0 bases, J lost 2 bases, and 8 bases lay in between. Germline V CDR1 and CDR2: SGHRS, YFSETQ.

J is TRBJ2-5 and V is TRBV11-2, with 7 bases aligning to TRBD1. Germline V gives CDR1 SGHAT, CDR2 FQNNGV. The CDR3 has 14 amino acids. The J segment lost 1 base and the V segment lost 5 bases, leaving 4 bases of the junction unmatched. The CDR3 DNA reads as TGTGCCAGCAGCCTCGGGACAGTCCAAGAGACCCAGTACTTC. Its translation is CASSLGTVQETQYF.

This clone was counted a single time. The chain couples TRBV7-2 to TRBJ1-3, with TRBD1 identical over 11 bases. With 5 bases clipped from V and 0 bases from J, the junction kept 3 bases outside the gene matches. Germline loops: CDR1 SGHTA, CDR2 FQGNSA. This CDR3 spans 16 amino acids. The CDR3 sequence: CASSRTGGVSGNTIYF. The CDR3 bases are TGTGCCAGCAGCAGGACAGGGGGCGTCTCTGGAAACACCATATATTTT.

The CDR3 sequence is CSARLYNEQFF. CDR3 coding DNA: TGCAGTGCTCGGTTGTACAATGAGCAGTTCTTC. The chain joins TRBV20-1 to TRBJ2-1, with unresolved D. The CDR3 is 11 amino acids. V was trimmed by 5 bases and J by 4 bases, leaving 6 bases between them. Germline V CDR1 and CDR2: DFQATT, SNEGSKA (reference sequence).

The chain couples TRBV15 to TRBJ2-2; 9 nucleotides match TRBD2. The J segment lost 8 bases and the V segment lost 0 bases, leaving 10 bases of the junction unmatched. CDR1 LNHNV and CDR2 YYDKDF come from the germline V gene (reference sequence). The length of the CDR3 is 17 residues. The CDR3 here is CATSRDGSSGIGGELFF. In DNA form, the CDR3 reads TGTGCCACCAGCAGAGATGGTTCTAGCGGGATTGGGGGGGAGCTGTTTTTT.

The rearrangement uses TRBV27 and TRBJ2-7; TRBD1 matches 9 bases. The trim removed 10 bases at V and 1 base at J, leaving 5 bases unmatched. The CDR3 is 13 residues long. Germline V gene data show CDR1 as MNHEY and CDR2 as SMNVEV (reference sequence). CDR3 nucleotide sequence: TGTGCCACCAAGACAGGGGGGTCCTACGAGCAGTACTTC. This codes for CATKTGGSYEQYF.

This chain connects TRBV7-2 to TRBJ2-3; D unresolved. The CDR3 is 17 residues long. V dropped 5 bases and J dropped 0 bases, with 18 bases sitting between them. Germline V gene lookup returns CDR1 SGHTA and CDR2 FQGNSA. The CDR3 loop reads CASSPHPPGSSTDTQYF. The CDR3 nucleotides are TGTGCCAGCAGCCCCCACCCTCCAGGTTCTAGCACAGATACGCAGTATTTT.

The chain combines TRBV19 with TRBJ2-7, with TRBD1 identical over 11 bases. This CDR3 comprises 16 residues. Losses at the gene ends were 4 bases for V and 2 bases for J; bases not matched to a gene: 7. CDR1 and CDR2 (germline): LNHDA, SQIVND (reference sequence). CDR3 DNA sequence: TGTGCCAGTAGTACCCCGGGACAGGGGGGGACCTACGAGCAGTACTTC. The encoded protein is CASSTPGQGGTYEQYF.

In this sample, this clone turned up once. V usage is TRBV6-5 and J usage is TRBJ1-2; 8 nucleotides line up with TRBD1. This CDR3 has 14 amino acids. From germline, CDR1 is MNHEY and CDR2 SVGAGI. V dropped 6 bases and J dropped 2; count of bases not matched to a gene: 5. CDR3 sequence: CASSRQGANYGYTF. CDR3 nucleotides: TGTGCCAGCAGCCGCCAGGGGGCGAACTATGGCTACACCTTC.

This chain joins TRBV4-1 and TRBJ2-3, with 7 bases fitting TRBD2. The V and J ends lost 1 base and 0 bases, in that order; junction bases with no gene match: 7. Germline V CDR1 and CDR2: MGHRA, YSYEKL. The CDR3 totals 17 residues. The CDR3 loop reads CASSQVGGLISTDTQYF. The CDR3 coding sequence is TGCGCCAGCAGCCAAGTCGGGGGACTAATCAGCACAGATACGCAGTATTTT.

The chain couples TRBV29-1 to TRBJ2-1; D is unclear. The germline V and J ends were trimmed by 4 bases and 9 bases, with 16 bases remaining between them. Germline V gene data show CDR1 as SQVTM and CDR2 as ANQGSEA. The length of the CDR3 is 13 residues. In DNA form, the CDR3 reads TGCAGCGTTGCCCCTAAACTACTCGGTGAGCAGTTCTTC. Residues: CSVAPKLLGEQFF.

The CDR3 spells CASSFLSGVTREQYF. CDR3 in DNA: TGTGCCAGCAGCTTTCTATCGGGAGTAACGAGGGAGCAGTACTTC. The chain is built from TRBV14 and TRBJ2-7, with TRBD2 as a possible D gene (6 bases). The CDR3 extends over 15 amino acids. V lost 5 bases, J lost 7 bases, and 21 bases lay in between. Germline CDR1 reads SGHDN; CDR2 reads FVKESK.

The chain links TRBV27 to TRBJ2-5; TRBD2 matches 9 bases. V lost 1 base, J lost 5 bases, and 5 bases stayed unmatched. CDR1 is MNHEY, CDR2 SMNVEV, per germline (reference sequence). CDR3 length equals 15 residues. This CDR3 reads CASSLWLAGRETQYF. The CDR3 DNA reads TGTGCCAGCAGTTTATGGCTAGCGGGACGGGAGACCCAGTACTTC.

The V gene is TRBV19, the J gene TRBJ1-4, with D possibly being TRBD1 (6 bases). V dropped 7 bases and J dropped 8 bases, with 17 bases sitting between them. The CDR3 runs 14 residues. The germline V gene encodes CDR1 LNHDA and CDR2 SQIVND (reference sequence). CDR3 protein: CASNPRGGDEKLFF. In DNA form, the CDR3 reads TGTGCCAGTAACCCTAGGGGGGGCGACGAAAAACTGTTTTTT.

This chain connects TRBV7-2 to TRBJ2-5, with 11 bases matching TRBD2. The J segment lost 2 bases and the V segment lost 5 bases, leaving 7 bases of the junction unmatched. Germline-derived CDR1 and CDR2 are SGHTA and FQGNSA. This CDR3 spans 16 amino acids. This CDR3 is CASSQGLAAFQETQYF. The CDR3 bases are TGTGCCAGCAGCCAGGGACTAGCGGCTTTTCAAGAGACCCAGTACTTC. Complete variable domain (other parts from reference TRBV7-2 and TRBJ2-5): GAGVSQSPSNKVTEKGKDVELRCDPISGHTALYWYRQSLGQGLEFLIYFQGNSAPDKSGLPSDRFSAERTGGSVSTLTIQRTQQEDSAVYLCASSQGLAAFQETQYFGPGTRLLVL.

This sequence joins TRBV27 and TRBJ2-7; TRBD2 matches at 9 bases. The CDR3 extends over 15 amino acids. Germline V CDR1 and CDR2: MNHEY, SMNVEV (reference sequence). V gave up 9 bases and J gave up 0 bases; unmatched junction bases: 9. The CDR3 sequence: CASLGAGGSSYEQYF. As DNA, the CDR3 is TGTGCCAGTCTGGGGGCGGGAGGGAGCTCCTACGAGCAGTACTTC.

This clone appeared once. This chain uses TRBV7-9 with TRBJ1-4; TRBD1 might be the D (5 bases). The V gene lost 1 base and the J gene lost 8 bases, with 11 bases spanning the gap. The CDR3 extends over 14 amino acids. The germline CDR1 and CDR2 sequences are SEHNR and FQNEAQ (reference sequence). This CDR3 is CASSLGGPYEKLFF. CDR3 DNA sequence: TGTGCCAGCAGCTTAGGGGGCCCCTACGAAAAACTGTTTTTT.

V usage is TRBV6-2 or TRBV6-3 and J usage is TRBJ2-5, with 14 bases fitting TRBD2. Germline V lookup: CDR1 MNHEY, CDR2 SVGEGT. V dropped 0 bases and J dropped 4; count of bases not matched to a gene: 1. CDR3 length equals 16 residues. For the CDR3, the DNA is TGTGCCAGCAGTTACTCGGGACTAGCGGGAGTAGAGACCCAGTACTTC. It yields the protein CASSYSGLAGVETQYF.